Below, one TCR beta chain is given with its context. The table lists this clonotype with a few counts. No antigen is known for it. No quality values exist for individual bases; no much larger clone is one base distant. Sequencing was performed on an Illumina HiSeq 2500. TCR beta libraries were prepared by quantitative 5'-RACE with molecular barcodes. The source study handled its data this way. Disease-linked TCR variants were identified with a new computational method built on a probabilistic model of VDJ rearrangement. TCRdb itself trimmed the public reads at Q25 with fastp, ran MiXCR and retained productive beta chains. For every CDR3 protein sequence, its rows merge into one entry that carries the most common genes and DNA. The V and J calls and clone size come from TCRdb's table, not from the authors' own analysis. The sample profile shows roughly 700,000 distinct CDR3 sequences; under 20% of them were found once. The ten biggest clones cover around 19% of the sample.

This sample is part of a study of CD8 T cells in ankylosing spondylitis (dated by TCRdb to between 2016 and 2019). Looking at the study overall: The study set out to find disease-linked TCR variants by profiling T cell receptor beta repertoires in ankylosing spondylitis patients and healthy donors. The full study cohort was made up of 25 ankylosing spondylitis patients and approximately 100 healthy donors. Peripheral blood was sampled, and synovial fluid was additionally collected from ankylosing spondylitis patients. General study outcomes and caveats: Some motif variants had previously been reported in the synovial fluid and blood of reactive arthritis patients, which suggests shared mechanisms of disease initiation. The disease-linked clones were reported as significantly enriched in matched synovial fluid samples from ankylosing spondylitis patients. The disease-linked clones showed a CD8+ phenotype and occurred at relatively low frequencies in peripheral blood. A TCR beta motif of several highly homologous amino acid variants appeared characteristic of blood from ankylosing spondylitis patients.

The CDR3 goes from the cysteine to the phenylalanine over 13 residues. Only the CDR3 part of the read is kept: 39 bases, read in frame from the first base. V gives up 4 bases and J gives up 2 bases, and the segment between their germline ends measures 9 bases. Looking up the germline V gene (reference sequence) yields CDR1 MNHEY and CDR2 SMNVEV. The clonotype comes from a male donor with ankylosing spondylitis. Sample: blood, either unsorted or a sorted T cell fraction (not recorded which). This chain is built from TRBV27 and TRBJ2-7, with TRBD2 perhaps the D gene, on 6 matching bases. In nucleotide form, the sequence is TGTGCCAGCAGTTCGGGGGTAACCTACGAGCAGTACTTC. Its product reads: CASSSGVTYEQYF.